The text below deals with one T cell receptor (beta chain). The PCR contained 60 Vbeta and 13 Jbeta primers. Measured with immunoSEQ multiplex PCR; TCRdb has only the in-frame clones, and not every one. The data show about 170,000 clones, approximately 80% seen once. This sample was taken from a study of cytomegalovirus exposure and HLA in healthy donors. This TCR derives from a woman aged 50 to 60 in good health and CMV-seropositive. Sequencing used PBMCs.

The CDR3 region has the DNA TGTGCCAGCAGCTTGGACAGGGGAAGTTCACCCCTCCACTTT. It translates to CASSLDRGSSPLHF. This rearrangement joins TRBV7-9 to TRBJ1-6, with TRBD1 matching over 9 bases. The CDR3 sequence is 14 residues long. The V gene's germline CDR1 is SEHNR and CDR2 FQNEAQ (reference sequence). The V segment lost 3 bases and the J segment 9 bases; nucleotides outside the gene matches: 3.